The next 32 T cell receptor beta chains were all read from a single sample in a study of molecular identifiers for immune sequencing clone quantification. TCRdb reprocessed the PCR reads via MiXCR and lists one record per CDR3 protein. This sample has some 35,000 distinct CDR3 sequences, with about 18% found just once. The specimen sequenced was naive CD8+ T cells from blood, with Jurkat cell RNA spiked in. Subset reported: FACS-sorted CD8+CD4-CCR7+CD45RA+ naive T cells. The receptor source for this set is a human donor in good health. Some libraries in this study had Jurkat cell RNA spiked in.

This clonotype was observed many times. This chain links TRBV7-9 with TRBJ2-2, with D unclear. The ends were cut back, 5 bases at V and 6 bases at J, with 10 bases in the middle. The CDR3 sequence is 13 residues long. Looked up from germline, CDR1 is SEHNR and CDR2 is FQNEAQ (reference sequence). The CDR3 DNA is TGTGCCAGCAGCGCATTACTTCCCGGGGAGCTGTTTTTT. Its protein product is CASSALLPGELFF.

This clonotype was observed a few times. The chain uses TRBV3-1 and TRBJ2-2; perhaps TRBD1 as D (5 bases). The CDR3 consists of 18 residues. Germline V gene lookup returns CDR1 LGHDT and CDR2 YNNKEL (reference sequence). V dropped 0 bases and J dropped 3 bases, with 17 bases sitting between them. The CDR3 DNA sequence: TGTGCCAGCAGCCAAGATCATGGTCCCGACAGATACACCGGGGAGCTGTTTTTT. This gives the protein CASSQDHGPDRYTGELFF.

This clonotype was found many times. The genes are TRBV4-3 and TRBJ1-4; TRBD1 aligns across 9 bases. The germline gives CDR1 LGHNA, CDR2 YSLEER. The ends lost 3 bases at V and 3 bases at J; junction bases unmatched: 11. The CDR3 length is 18 residues. CDR3 region: CASSQGPGQGVANEKLFF. CDR3 bases: TGCGCCAGCAGCCAGGGACCGGGACAGGGTGTGGCTAATGAAAAACTGTTTTTT.

Regarding this clonotype: Given a much more abundant clone one base away, this may be a read error. The genes are TRBV4-3 and TRBJ2-1, with a weak D call TRBD2 (6 bases). The CDR3 contains 15 residues. V was pared by 3 bases and J by 4 bases, with 13 bases between. Germline loops: CDR1 LGHNA, CDR2 YSLEER. The CDR3 bases are TGCGCCAGCAGCCAGAGCGGGCAACATTACAATGAGCAGTTCTTC. Translating gives CASSQSGQHYNEQFF.

Points on this clonotype: A much larger clone lies one base from this, so it may be a read error. This chain links TRBV2 with TRBJ1-1; weak D call: TRBD1 (6 bases). The CDR3 is made up of 15 amino acids. The germline V gene has CDR1 SNHLY and CDR2 FYNNEI. V dropped 5 bases and J dropped 8 bases, with 21 bases sitting between them. The CDR3 loop is CASSPGQSGAMEAFF. The CDR3, as DNA: TGTGCCAGCAGTCCCGGACAGTCGGGGGCCATGGAAGCTTTCTTT.

This clonotype came up many times. The chain employs TRBV7-2 and TRBJ2-7; tentatively, D is TRBD1 or TRBD2 (5 bases each). The length of the CDR3 is 14 residues. V was cut by 5 bases and J by 6 bases, with 17 bases left in between. Germline loops: CDR1 SGHTA, CDR2 FQGNSA. This chain's CDR3 is CASSPGTHLFEQYF. The CDR3 bases are TGTGCCAGCAGCCCGGGGACCCACCTTTTCGAGCAGTACTTC.

This clonotype has more than one count but fewer than ten. The J gene is TRBJ1-1, the V gene TRBV6-2 or TRBV6-3; no firm D call. Per the germline V gene, CDR1 is MNHEY and CDR2 is SVGEGT. This CDR3 is built from 13 residues. Trimming pared 6 bases from V and 8 bases from J, leaving 16 bases between. CDR3 loop: CASSQLLLGEAFF. The CDR3 nucleotides are TGTGCCAGCAGCCAGCTTCTCCTCGGAGAAGCTTTCTTT.

This clonotype was seen at least ten times. The CDR3 coding sequence is TGTGCCAGCAGCGCCTCGTTGGCGGGAGTATCCTACAATGAGCAGTTCTTC. This gives the protein CASSASLAGVSYNEQFF. This chain connects TRBV11-2 to TRBJ2-1; 7 nucleotides match TRBD2. Germline-derived CDR1 and CDR2 are SGHAT and FQNNGV. CDR3 length: 17 residues. V lost 5 bases, J lost 1 base, and 11 bases stayed unmatched.

Ten or more counts support this clonotype. The rearrangement links TRBV12-5 to TRBJ2-5, with 11 bases fitting TRBD1. This CDR3 is built from 15 residues. Germline V lookup: CDR1 LGHNT, CDR2 FRNRAP. V trimming: 5 bases; J trimming: 1 base; junction bases outside the gene matches: 3. CDR3 sequence: CASGRGQGVQETQYF. The CDR3 coding sequence is TGTGCTAGTGGTAGGGGACAGGGGGTCCAAGAGACCCAGTACTTC.

As to this clonotype: It may be a read error: a sequence one base away is much more abundant. This CDR3 reads CASSVIGSDAGELFF. CDR3 bases: TGTGCCAGCAGTGTTATAGGTTCCGACGCCGGGGAGCTGTTTTTT. The rearrangement joins TRBV25-1 to TRBJ2-2; no definite D call. With 4 bases removed from V and 6 bases from J, the gap between germline ends came to 15 bases. The CDR3 has 15 amino acids. Germline loops: CDR1 MGHDK, CDR2 SYGVNS.

At least ten counts were recorded for this clonotype. The J gene is TRBJ1-1, the V gene TRBV7-9; D is uncertain. The CDR3 is made up of 13 amino acids. The germline CDR1 and CDR2 sequences are SEHNR and FQNEAQ (reference sequence). V lost 2 bases to trimming and J lost 6 bases, with 10 bases between them. The CDR3 DNA sequence: TGTGCCAGCAGCTTAAGCTCGCCACCTGAAGCTTTCTTT. Its protein product is CASSLSSPPEAFF.

With respect to this clonotype: A clone one base away is much larger, so this may be a read error. The chain uses TRBV4-3 and TRBJ2-2; no clear D. The germline CDR1 and CDR2 sequences are LGHNA and YSLEER. The CDR3 covers 14 residues. The DNA of the CDR3 is TGCGTCAGCAGCCAAGGGCGGTACACCGGGGAGCTGTTTTTT. Translating it yields CVSSQGRYTGELFF.

As to this clonotype: This may arise from a read error, as a much more abundant clone is one base away. The chain has TRBV3-1 and TRBJ2-7, with no clear D. This CDR3 comprises 13 residues. Looked up from germline, CDR1 is LGHDT and CDR2 is YNNKEL (reference sequence). The CDR3 spells CACSQGIAPEQYF. The CDR3 DNA reads TGTGCCTGCAGCCAAGGAATAGCTCCCGAGCAGTACTTC.

This clonotype was observed a single time. One base away lies a much larger clone, so this may be a sequencing read error. The CDR3 is CAGSLGLSYEQYF. In DNA form, the CDR3 reads TGTGCCGGCAGTTTGGGACTTTCCTACGAGCAGTACTTC. This chain joins TRBV27 and TRBJ2-7, with a possible D match to TRBD2 (6 bases). The germline V gene encodes CDR1 MNHEY and CDR2 SMNVEV (reference sequence). The CDR3 runs to 13 residues.

This clonotype was recorded many times. The genes are TRBV7-6 and TRBJ1-5; no reliable D call. CDR1 SGHVS and CDR2 FNYEAQ come from the germline V gene. V was clipped by 1 base and J by 4 bases, with 11 bases between them. The CDR3 contains 15 residues. In nucleotides, the CDR3 is TGTGCCAGCAGCTTAGAACTAGGAGGGAATCAGCCCCAGCATTTT. Translated: CASSLELGGNQPQHF.

This clonotype was observed at least ten times. This rearrangement joins TRBV20-1 to TRBJ1-1; D might be TRBD1 (5 bases). V lost 0 bases to trimming and J lost 3 bases, with 20 bases between them. The germline CDR1 and CDR2 sequences are DFQATT and SNEGSKA (reference sequence). This CDR3 contains 17 residues. The CDR3 bases are TGCAGTGCTAGAGATAAAGGGGCCCACGTCTTGCACACTGAAGCTTTCTTT. Protein: CSARDKGAHVLHTEAFF.

A word on this clonotype: At one end, the junction sequence differs from germline, possibly due to a read error. This chain uses TRBV13 with TRBJ2-7; D unresolved. This CDR3 is 10 amino acids long. Germline V gene data show CDR1 as PRHDT and CDR2 as FYEKMQ (reference sequence). The CDR3 bases are TGTACCAGCCGAGCTGGCGAGCAGTACTTC. Encoded protein: CTSRAGEQYF.

Many counts were recorded for this clonotype. This chain uses TRBV4-2 with TRBJ1-5; D remains ambiguous. CDR1 LGHNA and CDR2 YNFKEQ come from the germline V gene. The germline V and J ends were trimmed by 0 bases and 5 bases, with 5 bases remaining between them. The CDR3 runs 13 residues. CDR3 sequence: CASSQESDQPQHF. In DNA, the CDR3 is TGTGCCAGCAGCCAAGAGTCGGATCAGCCCCAGCATTTT.

The table lists this clonotype with a few counts. The junction departs from the called germline gene at one end, perhaps through a read error. The chain is built from TRBV4-3 and TRBJ2-3, with 7 nucleotides matching TRBD2. The germline V gene has CDR1 LGHNA and CDR2 YSLEER. CDR3 size: 17 residues. CDR3 coding DNA: TGCGCCAGCAGCCAAGATTTGGCGGGGGAATACACAGGTACGCAGTATTTT. Translation gives CASSQDLAGEYTGTQYF.

This clonotype was detected ten times or more. The chain has TRBV9 and TRBJ2-3, with D hard to call. Looked up from germline, CDR1 is SGDLS and CDR2 is YYNGEE. The CDR3 sequence is 15 residues long. Deletions cut 0 bases from V and 4 bases from J, with 12 bases between. The CDR3 is CASSVAGRTSDTQYF. As DNA, the CDR3 is TGTGCCAGCAGCGTAGCTGGGCGCACTTCAGATACGCAGTATTTT.

This clonotype was detected many times. The V call is TRBV6-5, the J call TRBJ2-3; the D is unclear. This CDR3 is built from 14 residues. Germline V CDR1 and CDR2: MNHEY, SVGAGI. The V gene lost 6 bases and the J gene lost 0 bases, with 10 bases spanning the gap. The CDR3 region has the DNA TGTGCCAGCAGCCCGGTTGGGAGCACAGATACGCAGTATTTT. It codes for CASSPVGSTDTQYF.

This clonotype showed up just a few times. This CDR3 is CASGFGLAENTGELFF. The CDR3 bases are TGTGCCAGTGGATTCGGGCTAGCGGAGAACACCGGGGAGCTGTTTTTT. The gene calls are TRBV2 and TRBJ2-2; 7 bases are shared with TRBD2. Trimming at V came to 9 bases and at J to 1 base, leaving 11 bases not matched to a gene. Germline assignment: CDR1 SNHLY and CDR2 FYNNEI. The CDR3 covers 16 residues. Based on the CDR3 plus reference TRBV2 and TRBJ2-2, the full variable domain is EPEVTQTPSHQVTQMGQEVILRCVPISNHLYFYWYRQILGQKVEFLVSFYNNEISEKSEIFDDQFSVERPDGSNFTLKIRSTKLEDSAMYFCASGFGLAENTGELFFGEGSRLTVL.

The gene calls are TRBV3-1 and TRBJ2-5; unclear D gene. This CDR3 contains 15 residues. V lost 5 bases and J 0 bases, leaving 13 bases between the germline ends. Per germline, CDR1 LGHDT and CDR2 YNNKEL (reference sequence). The CDR3 protein is CASSSMDGYQETQYF. The CDR3 nucleotides are TGTGCCAGCAGCTCGATGGACGGATACCAAGAGACCCAGTACTTC.

This clonotype was seen ten or more times. V is TRBV27 and J is TRBJ1-5; D is ambiguous. V lost 2 bases to trimming and J lost 4 bases, with 6 bases between them. CDR1 and CDR2 (germline): MNHEY, SMNVEV (reference sequence). The CDR3 runs 13 residues. The chain's CDR3 is CASSLDLNQPQHF. Here the CDR3 DNA reads TGTGCCAGCAGTTTAGATCTTAATCAGCCCCAGCATTTT.

By its share, this clonotype is medium-sized (0.01 to 0.1%). The J gene is TRBJ2-7, the V gene TRBV4-3; tentatively, D is TRBD2 (6 bases). CDR3 size: 12 residues. The V gene's germline CDR1 is LGHNA and CDR2 YSLEER. The CDR3 is CASLTTGVGWSV. CDR3 DNA: TGCGCCAGCCTTACGACGGGGGTGGGGTGGTCAGTC.

This clonotype was counted many times. The chain recombines TRBV19 with TRBJ2-4; 9 bases are a match to TRBD1. Germline lookup yields CDR1 LNHDA and CDR2 SQIVND (reference sequence). The CDR3 has 18 amino acids. Trimming removed 5 bases from V and 6 bases from J; junction bases left unmatched: 17. The CDR3: CASSPNPLRQGVVNIQYF. The CDR3 bases are TGTGCCAGTAGTCCAAACCCATTAAGACAGGGGGTGGTAAACATTCAGTACTTC.

Details on this clonotype: Just one base apart from a much larger clone, this may be a read error. The gene calls are TRBV20-1 and TRBJ1-4; TRBD1 matches 9 bases. The CDR3 is made up of 13 amino acids. Trimming removed 3 bases from V and 8 bases from J; junction bases left unmatched: 4. From germline, CDR1 is DFQATT and CDR2 SNEGSKA (reference sequence). In nucleotides, the CDR3 is TGCAGTGCTAGGGGACAGGGCAGCGAAAAACTGTTTTTT. It is translated as CSARGQGSEKLFF.

Comment on this clonotype: One base away lies a much larger clone, so this may be a sequencing read error. V usage is TRBV6-2 or TRBV6-3 and J usage is TRBJ2-7, with a possible D match to TRBD2 (7 bases). Germline CDR1 and CDR2: MNHEY and SVGEGT. The length of the CDR3 is 13 residues. CDR3 nucleotide sequence: TGTGCCGGCAGCCCTAGGGGGGGGCTCGAGCAGTACTTC. Its protein is CAGSPRGGLEQYF.

This clonotype was detected a few times. This chain connects TRBV12-3 or TRBV12-4 to TRBJ2-7; 9 positions agree with TRBD1. The CDR3 runs 19 residues. The V segment lost 6 bases and the J segment 4 bases; nucleotides outside the gene matches: 22. CDR3 region: CASSHTPGQGAFDLYEQYF. CDR3 sequence (DNA): TGTGCCAGCAGCCACACACCGGGACAGGGTGCATTTGATCTTTACGAGCAGTACTTC.

This chain uses TRBV19 with TRBJ2-3, with D tentatively TRBD2 (5 bases). With 3 bases removed from V and 5 bases from J, the gap between germline ends came to 15 bases. Germline lookup yields CDR1 LNHDA and CDR2 SQIVND (reference sequence). This CDR3 region has 15 residues. CDR3 sequence: CASSIPSGSEDTQYF. In nucleotides, the CDR3 is TGTGCCAGTAGTATTCCCAGCGGTTCGGAAGATACGCAGTATTTT.

In the case of this clonotype: This sequence may be a read error, since a much larger clone differs from it by one base. J is TRBJ2-7 and V is TRBV28, with a weak D call TRBD1 (7 bases). Trimming removed 11 bases at V and 5 bases at J, with 13 bases between. The CDR3 is 11 amino acids. Germline values: CDR1 MDHEN, CDR2 SYDVKM. CDR3 DNA sequence: TGTGCCTGCGGGACAGCCCACGAGCAGTACTTC. Amino acids: CACGTAHEQYF.

This clonotype was counted a few times. Given a much more abundant clone one base away, this may be a read error. The chain combines TRBV6-5 with TRBJ2-3, with TRBD1 matching 10 bases. Germline CDR1 is MNHEY and CDR2 is SVGAGI. With V trimmed by 2 bases and J by 2 bases, 4 bases remained unmatched. This CDR3 has 16 residues. CDR3 residues: CASSYRTGGVTDTQYF. DNA for the CDR3: TGTGCCAGCAGTTACCGGACAGGGGGGGTCACAGATACGCAGTATTTT.